This T cell receptor (beta chain) is drawn from a study of PD-1 blockade in mismatch repair-deficient tumors. Study overall: Patients had 11 to 13 mismatch repair-deficient cancer types and were previously treated and progressing.

This table comes from immunoSEQ multiplex PCR, and its TCRdb copy is limited to in-frame clones, with some not included. Altogether about 120,000 clones are present, more than 85% being singletons, with the ten largest covering approximately 13%. PCR or immunohistochemistry showed mismatch repair deficiency in every enrolled patient. Looked up from germline, CDR1 is SEHNR and CDR2 is FQNEAQ (reference sequence). Trimming took off 5 bases at V and 3 bases at J, with 16 bases between the two ends. The CDR3 consists of 16 residues. This clonotype was obtained from an adult with mismatch repair-deficient cancer. The chain has TRBV7-9 and TRBJ2-2; D perhaps matches TRBD1 (6 bases). This sample comprised peripheral blood, obtained 44 weeks after starting pembrolizumab. The CDR3 is CASSTNQGLHTGELFF. CDR3 nucleotides: TGTGCCAGCAGCACTAATCAGGGGTTACACACCGGGGAGCTGTTTTTT.